This T cell receptor beta chain is from a study of control samples from healthy donors and cancer patients. The CDR3 runs to 16 residues. CDR1 SGHRS and CDR2 YFSETQ come from the germline V gene. V was pared by 1 base and J by 3 bases, with 5 bases of the junction left unmatched. Sequenced by immunoSEQ multiplex PCR; TCRdb stores in-frame clones only, minus some. Found here are roughly 170,000 clones, roughly 94% of them singletons; the top ten hold approximately 1.4%. Sample: blood. The source of this sequence is a young woman in good health. V and J are TRBV5-1 and TRBJ1-4; 8 nucleotides match TRBD1. Written as DNA, the CDR3 is TGCGCCAGCAGCTTGCAGGGGGCTATAGCTAATGAAAAACTGTTTTTT. Its translation: CASSLQGAIANEKLFF. The variable domain in full, completed from reference TRBV5-1 and TRBJ1-4, reads KAGVTQTPRYLIKTRGQQVTLSCSPISGHRSVSWYQQTPGQGLQFLFEYFSETQRNKGNFPGRFSGRQFSNSRSEMNVSTLELGDSALYLCASSLQGAIANEKLFFGSGTQLSVL.